The 6 T cell receptor beta chains reported below all come from one sample, sequenced in a study of blood T cell repertoires in COVID-19. Some clones are missing from TCRdb's copy, which holds only in-frame ones; the method was immunoSEQ multiplex PCR. Altogether some 250,000 clones are present, around 86% being singletons, with the ten largest covering 15% to 19%. The sample consisted of PBMCs or T cells enriched from blood (not recorded which). These receptors originate from a man younger than 30 who had recovered from COVID-19.

DNA for the CDR3: TGTGCCAGCTCACCACCGCAGGGTACTGTAAACACCATATATTTT. Translating gives CASSPPQGTVNTIYF. V is TRBV18 and J is TRBJ1-3; TRBD1 is a possible D gene (5 bases). Trimming took off 0 bases at V and 6 bases at J, with 12 bases between the two ends. CDR1 KGHSH and CDR2 LQKENI come from the germline V gene. The CDR3 runs to 15 residues.

The CDR3 region is CASSIDVSSYNEQFF. As DNA, the CDR3 is TGTGCCAGTAGTATAGACGTGAGCTCCTACAATGAGCAGTTCTTC. V and J are TRBV19 and TRBJ2-1, with no clear D. CDR1 LNHDA and CDR2 SQIVND come from the germline V gene (reference sequence). The CDR3 loop spans 15 amino acids. Trimming removed 0 bases from V and 0 bases from J, with 6 bases in between.

The chain links TRBV6-5 to TRBJ2-1, with 10 bases fitting TRBD2. CDR3 length: 15 residues. J was trimmed by 4 bases and V by 7 bases; bases with no gene match: 7. Germline V gene sequence: CDR1 MNHEY, CDR2 SVGAGI. The CDR3 bases are TGTGCCAGCAACTTAGCGGGGGGCCTGTACAATGAGCAGTTCTTC. Its translation is CASNLAGGLYNEQFF.

This clone was recorded a few times. The chain joins TRBV5-1 to TRBJ2-1; TRBD1 matches at 10 bases. There are 16 residues in the CDR3. V lost 4 bases and J lost 8; bases outside the gene matches: 12. The V gene's germline CDR1 is SGHRS and CDR2 YFSETQ. The CDR3: CASSVFGQGVVHEQFF. CDR3 DNA sequence: TGCGCCAGCAGCGTTTTTGGACAGGGGGTCGTCCATGAGCAGTTCTTC.

The genes are TRBV27 and TRBJ2-1; 13 positions match TRBD2. V was clipped by 7 bases and J by 0 bases; unmatched bases: 6. The CDR3 contains 17 residues. Germline V CDR1 and CDR2: MNHEY, SMNVEV (reference sequence). The CDR3 loop is CASMWTSGGGSYNEQFF. In nucleotides, the CDR3 is TGTGCCAGCATGTGGACTAGCGGGGGCGGCTCCTACAATGAGCAGTTCTTC.

This chain links TRBV5-1 with TRBJ2-1, with TRBD2 identical over 7 bases. Germline V lookup: CDR1 SGHRS, CDR2 YFSETQ. CDR3 length: 17 residues. With V trimmed by 3 bases and J by 9 bases, 18 bases remained unmatched. This CDR3 reads CASSSTWSGALGGEQFF. The DNA of the CDR3 is TGCGCCAGCAGCTCTACTTGGAGCGGGGCGCTAGGCGGTGAGCAGTTCTTC.